This T cell receptor (beta chain) was observed in a study of shared clonotypes between healthy human individuals. For the study at large: CD4 naive cells filled three plates per donor, CD4 memory three, CD8 naive two and CD8 memory one.

Germline CDR1 is SGHTA and CDR2 is FQGNSA. The CDR3 has 13 residues. V gave up 5 bases and J gave up 8 bases, with 15 bases separating them. Here immunoSEQ multiplex PCR was the method, and the copy in TCRdb shows in-frame clones only, minus some. Altogether about 1 million clones are present, under 80% being singletons, with the ten largest covering approximately 1.5%. Study findings and constraints: An anticipated effect of sequencing depth on clonotype sharing among donors was recognized.

This clone has just one count. What it binds is unknown. The gene calls are TRBV7-2 and TRBJ1-1; a weak D match, TRBD1 (5 bases). The source is a man aged 18 to 30 in good health. The sample taken for sequencing was memory CD4+ T cells sorted from blood. Specified subset: CD45RA-negative fraction. DNA of the CDR3: TGTGCCAGCAGCGTGGCCGGGACTTTGGAAGCTTTCTTT. This translates into CASSVAGTLEAFF.